These T cell receptor beta chains were read from a single sample in a study of control samples from healthy donors and cancer patients. Assay used: immunoSEQ multiplex PCR; TCRdb lists only in-frame clones, some missing. The sample records 110,000 to 150,000 clones, roughly nine tenths being singletons. Sequenced sample: blood. Receptor source: a woman in her thirties in good health. The CDR3 runs from the conserved cysteine through the conserved F or W. A D gene is named only where the DNA matches it firmly. The size entry is marked missing in some rows and otherwise reads once, few, many or a size class.

size	J	D	V	CDR3	DNA
NA	TRBJ1-1	NA	TRBV28	CASSLHGGGNTEAFF	TGTGCCAGCTCCCTACACGGGGGAGGGAACACTGAAGCTTTCTTT
NA	TRBJ2-5	TRBD1	TRBV28	CASSPYPDRGETQYF	TGTGCCAGCAGTCCCTATCCCGACAGGGGGGAGACCCAGTACTTC
NA	TRBJ2-2	TRBD1	TRBV2	CASRLGTGTTGELFF	TGTGCCAGCAGGCTCGGGACAGGGACCACCGGGGAGCTGTTTTTT
NA	TRBJ1-3	TRBD1	TRBV5-1	CASSQGQAGNTIYF	TGCGCCAGCAGCCAAGGACAGGCTGGAAACACCATATATTTT
NA	TRBJ2-7	TRBD1	TRBV7-9	CASSLPGTGGSYEQYF	TGTGCCAGCAGCTTGCCAGGGACAGGGGGATCCTACGAGCAGTACTTC
NA	TRBJ2-5	NA	TRBV5-4	CASSSGLGIETQYF	TGTGCCAGCAGCTCCGGACTGGGGATTGAGACCCAGTACTTC
once	TRBJ1-5	TRBD1	TRBV27	CASSSDRDHQPQHF	TGTGCCAGCAGTTCGGACAGGGATCATCAGCCCCAGCATTTT
NA	TRBJ1-1	TRBD1	TRBV27	CASSPETGGLTEAFF	TGTGCCAGCAGTCCAGAGACAGGGGGCTTGACTGAAGCTTTCTTT
NA	TRBJ2-5	NA	TRBV6-5	CASLGREETQYF	TGTGCCAGCCTTGGAAGGGAGGAGACCCAGTACTTC
NA	TRBJ1-2	TRBD1	TRBV19	CASRDRVALYGYTF	TGTGCCAGTAGGGACAGGGTTGCCCTCTATGGCTACACCTTC
NA	TRBJ2-3	NA	TRBV5-4	CASSLDREDTQYF	TGTGCCAGCAGCTTGGACAGGGAAGATACGCAGTATTTT